The 17 T cell receptor beta chains below were found in one sample sequenced in a study of blood T cell repertoires in COVID-19 (dated by TCRdb to 2020 to 2021). The library was built by means of the immunoSEQ multiplex PCR assay. TCRdb provides this immuneACCESS table in a form limited to in-frame rearrangements. Some clones are lacking; in checked studies, under half of them reflect an unresolved V gene, and why the rest are absent is not known. The sample profile shows fewer than 250,000 clones; 89% of them were found once. The ten largest clones take up 4.8% of the sample. Sequenced input: peripheral blood. The origin of the receptors is a woman between 40 and 50 years old with acute or convalescent COVID-19.

The chain couples TRBV19 to TRBJ1-2; D is ambiguous. The V end lost 2 bases, the J end lost 0 bases, and 10 bases lay between the germline ends. The CDR3 has 15 amino acids. CDR1 and CDR2 (germline): LNHDA, SQIVND (reference sequence). For the CDR3, the DNA is TGTGCCAGTAGTATAACCCCAGGATCTAACTATGGCTACACCTTC. The encoded protein is CASSITPGSNYGYTF. Full variable domain (rest looked up from reference TRBV19 and TRBJ1-2): DGGITQSPKYLFRKEGQNVTLSCEQNLNHDAMYWYRQDPGQGLRLIYYSQIVNDFQKGDIAEGYSVSREKKESFPLTVTSAQKNPTAFYLCASSITPGSNYGYTFGSGTRLTVV.

This clone has more than one count but fewer than ten. The rearrangement links TRBV2 to TRBJ1-1, with D possibly TRBD1 on 6 matching bases. Germline CDR1 reads SNHLY; CDR2 reads FYNNEI. The V end lost 8 bases, the J end lost 1 base, and 14 bases lay between the germline ends. CDR3 size: 14 residues. The CDR3 DNA follows: TGTGCCAGCCTTCCCGACAGGCAGAACACTGAAGCTTTCTTT. Protein: CASLPDRQNTEAFF.

The chain is built from TRBV4-1 and TRBJ2-5; 7 bases agree with TRBD2. The CDR3 runs to 14 residues. CDR1 and CDR2 (germline): MGHRA, YSYEKL. The V segment lost 4 bases and the J segment 2 bases; nucleotides outside the gene matches: 4. CDR3: CASSPLGGQETQYF. The CDR3 region has the DNA TGCGCCAGCAGCCCCCTGGGAGGGCAAGAGACCCAGTACTTC.

The rearrangement uses TRBV5-1 and TRBJ2-2, with 7 nucleotides matching TRBD1. V was pared by 1 base and J by 0 bases, with 9 bases of the junction left unmatched. Germline loops: CDR1 SGHRS, CDR2 YFSETQ. The CDR3 covers 18 residues. CDR3 DNA sequence: TGCGCCAGCAGCTTGAGGGCAGGGGGTTTCTCGAACACCGGGGAGCTGTTTTTT. Its protein product is CASSLRAGGFSNTGELFF.

The rearrangement joins TRBV6-6 to TRBJ2-3; D remains unclear. Per the germline V gene, CDR1 is MNHNY and CDR2 is SVGAGI (reference sequence). V lost 8 bases to trimming and J lost 10 bases, with 16 bases between them. This CDR3 is 12 amino acids long. CDR3 in amino acids: CASAHPSTPQYF. The DNA for the CDR3 is TGTGCCAGCGCACATCCCTCGACTCCGCAGTATTTT.

J is TRBJ1-2 and V is TRBV28, with TRBD1 identical over 7 bases. The V gene end was trimmed by 4 bases and the J gene end by 4 bases; junction bases not matched to a gene: 12. Germline loops: CDR1 MDHEN, CDR2 SYDVKM. The CDR3 covers 16 residues. The CDR3 nucleotides read TGTGCCAGCAGTTCCTCCGGGACAGAGCGACTCTATGGCTACACCTTC. This codes for CASSSSGTERLYGYTF.

The rearrangement links TRBV29-1 to TRBJ1-1; D is ambiguous. The CDR3 is 15 amino acids. Germline V lookup: CDR1 SQVTM, CDR2 ANQGSEA. Trimming left V 5 bases short and J 2 bases short, with 18 bases between. The DNA for the CDR3 is TGCAGCGTTTTCGGTGGAGGGAACCGTAACACTGAAGCTTTCTTT. Residues: CSVFGGGNRNTEAFF.

As DNA, the CDR3 is TGTGCCATCAGTGGGAGCGGGGGTGGAGAGACCCAGTACTTC. Its translation: CAISGSGGGETQYF. This chain joins TRBV10-3 and TRBJ2-5, with 8 bases matching TRBD2. CDR3 size: 14 residues. The V gene end was trimmed by 4 bases and the J gene end by 4 bases; junction bases not matched to a gene: 5. Germline CDR1 ENHRY, CDR2 SYGVKD.

In its sample, this clone was seen once. The gene calls are TRBV2 and TRBJ1-5; a possible D gene is TRBD1 (6 bases). There are 14 residues in the CDR3. Germline V gene data show CDR1 as SNHLY and CDR2 as FYNNEI. Trimming took 8 bases from V and 1 from J, leaving 12 bases between them. Here the CDR3 DNA reads TGTGCCAGCTACCCCGGACAGAGCAATCAGCCCCAGCATTTT. Amino acid sequence: CASYPGQSNQPQHF.

This clone occurred once. The rearrangement links TRBV4-1 to TRBJ1-2; D is uncertain. Germline loops: CDR1 MGHRA, CDR2 YSYEKL. Trimming left V 0 bases short and J 2 bases short, with 7 bases between. The CDR3 is 14 residues long. In nucleotides, the CDR3 is TGCGCCAGCAGCCAAGAAGGCAGGAACTATGGCTACACCTTC. Encoded protein: CASSQEGRNYGYTF.

V and J are TRBV4-1 and TRBJ1-6; no reliable D call. The V and J ends lost 0 bases and 6 bases respectively, with 18 bases between them. Germline V lookup: CDR1 MGHRA, CDR2 YSYEKL. The CDR3 spans 18 residues. The CDR3 reads CASSQDPPPTEANSPLHF. Written as DNA, the CDR3 is TGCGCCAGCAGCCAAGACCCCCCCCCGACTGAAGCTAATTCACCCCTCCACTTT.

The V call is TRBV19, the J call TRBJ1-1; no clear D gene. The ends were cut back, 4 bases at V and 2 bases at J, with 8 bases in the middle. CDR3 length equals 13 residues. The germline CDR1 and CDR2 sequences are LNHDA and SQIVND (reference sequence). The CDR3: CASSKDINTEAFF. DNA of the CDR3: TGTGCCAGTAGTAAAGACATTAACACTGAAGCTTTCTTT.

The chain combines TRBV2 with TRBJ2-7, with a possible D match to TRBD1 (7 bases). V shed 5 bases and J shed 3 bases, with 20 bases lying between them. This CDR3 spans 16 amino acids. Germline V CDR1 and CDR2: SNHLY, FYNNEI. As DNA, the CDR3 is TGTGCCAGCAGTCGAGGCGGGGACAGTCCAATCTACGAGCAGTACGTC. It yields the protein CASSRGGDSPIYEQYV.

Only one count was recorded for this clone. This chain joins TRBV25-1 and TRBJ1-4; D is possibly TRBD1 (5 bases). Germline values: CDR1 MGHDK, CDR2 SYGVNS. With 1 base removed from V and 8 bases from J, the gap between germline ends came to 17 bases. CDR3 length: 16 amino acids. The CDR3 spells CASSEWGQAGGEKLFF. The CDR3 region has the DNA TGTGCCAGCAGTGAATGGGGCCAGGCCGGAGGGGAAAAACTGTTTTTT.

This clone was counted a single time. The junction shows a germline mismatch at one end, possibly a read error. J is TRBJ1-2 and V is TRBV2, with 7 bases identical to TRBD1. Germline assignment: CDR1 SNHLY and CDR2 FYNNEI. The CDR3 is 13 residues long. The CDR3 sequence: CASREGQDGGYTF. DNA for the CDR3: TGTGCCAGCAGGGAAGGACAGGATGGTGGCTACACCTTC.

This chain links TRBV6-5 with TRBJ2-7, with D perhaps TRBD2 (7 bases). The CDR3 consists of 15 residues. Germline V CDR1 and CDR2: MNHEY, SVGAGI. V lost 5 bases and J lost 0, with 14 bases in between. The CDR3 loop reads CASSPRGPGSYEQYV. The CDR3, as DNA: TGTGCCAGCAGTCCGCGGGGGCCCGGCTCCTACGAGCAGTACGTC.

This chain uses TRBV5-1 with TRBJ1-6, with 7 positions matching TRBD1. Trimming at V came to 3 bases and at J to 4 bases, leaving 4 bases not matched to a gene. The CDR3 covers 15 residues. CDR1 is SGHRS and CDR2 is YFSETQ in the germline V gene. For the CDR3, the DNA is TGCGCCAGCAGCTCCGGGACAGTTTATAATTCACCCCTCCACTTT. Its translation is CASSSGTVYNSPLHF.